These T cell receptor beta chains were read from a single sample in a study of regulatory T cells in long-lasting Graves disease. TCRdb used MiXCR to reprocess the multiplex PCR reads, holding one entry per CDR3 protein. Here the sample spans roughly 500,000 distinct CDR3 sequences, 20% to 25% being singletons. The specimen comprised peripheral blood mononuclear cells (PBMCs), sampled when the disease was refractory, from a patient treated with antithyroid drugs. The receptors were gathered from a female donor with Graves disease. Both conserved end residues are part of each CDR3. Each record gives: D gene, clone size, J gene, V gene, CDR3 DNA, CDR3 protein. The D gene is left open where the match is weak. The size entry is marked missing in some rows and otherwise reads once, few, many or a size class.

TRBD1 . TRBJ2-7 TRBV11-3 TGTGCCAGCAGCCCCGAGGACAGGGGGCTCTACGAGCAGTACTTC CASSPEDRGLYEQYF
TRBD1 once TRBJ2-7 TRBV5-1 TGCGCCAGCAGCCAGTTGACAGGGGGCTCGACCGAGCAGTACTTC CASSQLTGGSTEQYF
. many TRBJ2-7 TRBV29-1 TGCAGCGTTGGATCGCGAAGCTCCTACGAGCAGTACTTC CSVGSRSSYEQYF
. . TRBJ2-1 TRBV2 TGTGCCAGGGGTCGGGTCTACAATGAGCAGTTCTTC CARGRVYNEQFF
. . TRBJ1-1 TRBV5-5 TGTGCCAGCAGCTTGCTCAGCCACACTGAAGCTTTCTTT CASSLLSHTEAFF
TRBD2 many TRBJ2-7 TRBV28 TGTGCCAGCAGTTTCGCCAGCGGGGGACCTTACGAGCAGTACTTC CASSFASGGPYEQYF
. many TRBJ2-5 TRBV19 TGTGCCAGTAGGGGGGACTGGGACGACAGCCAAGAGACCCAGTACTTC CASRGDWDDSQETQYF
TRBD1 . TRBJ1-4 TRBV5-1 TGCGCCAGCAGCCCCGGGGACAGCGGCAATGAAAAACTGTTTTTT CASSPGDSGNEKLFF
TRBD1 . TRBJ2-3 TRBV7-2 TGTGCCAGCGTAAGGGGACAGGAAGATACGCAGTATTTT CASVRGQEDTQYF
TRBD1 many TRBJ1-1 TRBV12-3/TRBV12-4 TGTGCCAGCAGTTCCGGACAGGGTGCTGAAGCTTTCTTT CASSSGQGAEAFF
. . TRBJ2-7 TRBV7-8 TGTGCCAGCAGCTTAACGGGTCCTGGGGGAGAGCAGTACTTC CASSLTGPGGEQYF
TRBD1 few TRBJ1-4 TRBV20-1 TGCAGTGCTAGACTGACAGGGAGTAATGAAAAACTGTTTTTT CSARLTGSNEKLFF
TRBD1 few TRBJ2-5 TRBV11-1 TGTGCCAGCAGCTTAGGGTTCCGGGACAGGGGTTCCCAAGAGACCCAGTACTTC CASSLGFRDRGSQETQYF
. few TRBJ2-5 TRBV7-8 TGTGCCAGCAGCTTCAAGGCCCTGCAAGAGACCCAGTACTTC CASSFKALQETQYF
TRBD2 many TRBJ2-7 TRBV20-1 TGCAGTGCTAGAGACGGTGGATCGACTAGCGGAGTCTACGAGCAGTACTTC CSARDGGSTSGVYEQYF
TRBD2 many TRBJ2-5 TRBV7-3 TGTGCCAGCAGCCAGGGACTAGCGGCCGGAGAGACCCAGTACTTC CASSQGLAAGETQYF
. . TRBJ2-2 TRBV6-2/TRBV6-3 TGTGCCAGCAGTGAGCCCAGGGGATCCGGGGAGCTGTTTTTT CASSEPRGSGELFF
. . TRBJ1-5 TRBV6-2/TRBV6-3 TGTGCCAGCACCGCAACAGGGCCCAATCAGCCCCAGCATTTT CASTATGPNQPQHF
. . TRBJ1-3 TRBV3-1 TGTGCCAGCAGCCAAGATGAGGCAGCTATCGATGGAAACACCATATATTTT CASSQDEAAIDGNTIYF
. . TRBJ2-7 TRBV20-1 TGCAGTGCCCTGGACAGTCCGACCTACGAGCAGTACTTC CSALDSPTYEQYF
TRBD2 . TRBJ2-7 TRBV11-3 TGTGCCAGCAGCCACTCTAGAGCGGGAGGGGCTGAGCAGTACTTC CASSHSRAGGAEQYF
. few TRBJ2-5 TRBV7-8 TGTGCCAGCAGCTTAGGGATACCCCAAGAGACCCAGTACTTC CASSLGIPQETQYF
. . TRBJ2-3 TRBV20-1 TGCAGTGCTAGAGGCACCCTTAGCGAGCGTGGGGAAGATACGCAGTATTTT CSARGTLSERGEDTQYF
. many TRBJ1-6 TRBV24-1 TGTGCCGGCCAAGGACAGAGCAATTCACCCCTCCACTTT CAGQGQSNSPLHF
. . TRBJ2-7 TRBV20-1 TGCAGTGCTACGAAGGACAGCTTCGGCTACGAGCAGTACTTC CSATKDSFGYEQYF
TRBD1 . TRBJ2-7 TRBV27 TGTGCCAGCAGTTCCACAGGGGCGCCAGGCGGAACCTACGAGCAGTACTTC CASSSTGAPGGTYEQYF
TRBD2 many TRBJ2-7 TRBV6-9 TGTGCCAGCAGTTACAGACCTCGACTAGCGGGAGTATACGAGCAGTACTTC CASSYRPRLAGVYEQYF
TRBD1 few TRBJ1-2 TRBV5-1 TGCGCCAGCAGCGCGGGACAGTACTATGGCTACACCTTC CASSAGQYYGYTF
. few TRBJ2-7 TRBV4-1 TGCGCCAGCAGCCTAAGGGACGACTCCTACGAGCAGTACTTC CASSLRDDSYEQYF
. many TRBJ1-5 TRBV19 TGTGCCAGTAGCAGCGTGGGACTGAGAAGCAATCAGCCCCAGCATTTT CASSSVGLRSNQPQHF
. few TRBJ1-4 TRBV5-1 TGCGCCAGCAGCCCAGGGACTCCAGATGAAAAACTGTTTTTT CASSPGTPDEKLFF
. few TRBJ2-7 TRBV7-2 TGTGCCAGCAGCCTAGAGCGAGGGGGGTCCTACGAGCAGTACTTC CASSLERGGSYEQYF
. . TRBJ1-4 TRBV6-5 TGTGCCAGCAGTTACTTTGACGGTGAAAATGAAAAACTGTTTTTT CASSYFDGENEKLFF
TRBD1 . TRBJ1-2 TRBV6-1 TGTGCCAGCAGCCTTGCATCGCGGGACAGGAACTATGGCTACACCTTC CASSLASRDRNYGYTF
TRBD2 many TRBJ2-5 TRBV12-3/TRBV12-4 TGTGCCAGCAGGACCGGGACTAGCAAGACCCAGTACTTC CASRTGTSKTQYF
. many TRBJ2-7 TRBV2 TGTGCCAGCAGTGAAGGGGAATGGGAGGCCTACGAGCAGTACTTC CASSEGEWEAYEQYF
. few TRBJ2-7 TRBV4-1 TGCGCCAGCAGCCAAACAGTCTCCCCCTACGAGCAGTACTTC CASSQTVSPYEQYF
TRBD1 . TRBJ1-4 TRBV18 TGTGCCAGCTCACCGCCGGGACAGGCAACTAATGAAAAACTGTTTTTT CASSPPGQATNEKLFF
. many TRBJ1-1 TRBV28 TGTGCCAGCAGTTTAGACTTTACAGGGTCCGCTTTCTTT CASSLDFTGSAFF
. . TRBJ1-1 TRBV6-1 TGTGCCAGCAGTGAACAATGGGGCGGGATGAACACTGAAGCTTTCTTT CASSEQWGGMNTEAFF
TRBD1 few TRBJ1-1 TRBV19 TGTGCCAGTAGTACACAGGGGGCTGCTGAAGCTTTCTTT CASSTQGAAEAFF
TRBD1 . TRBJ1-5 TRBV3-1 TGTGTCAGCAGCCAAGACAGGGGAGGGCAGCCCCAGCATTTT CVSSQDRGGQPQHF
. many TRBJ1-1 TRBV6-2/TRBV6-3 TGTGCCAGCAGTTACAGGGGGGCGAACACTGAAGCTTTCTTT CASSYRGANTEAFF
. . TRBJ2-7 TRBV11-3 TGTGCCAGCAGCTTAACTGACATGAGCTCCTACGAGCAGTACTTC CASSLTDMSSYEQYF
TRBD1 . TRBJ2-5 TRBV3-1 TGTGCCAGCAGCCAAGGTGGGACAGAAGAGACCCAGTACTTC CASSQGGTEETQYF